This TCR beta chain was profiled in a study of response to subunit inactivated influenza vaccine (dated by TCRdb to 2016 to 2019). Notes on the research overall: The study used deep quantitative T cell receptor repertoire profiling to track responses to a trivalent subunit inactivated influenza vaccine. Study-wide findings and limitations: The authors proposed that each seasonal influenza vaccination may bring in only a limited number of new T cells.

Here V drops 5 bases and J drops 4 bases, and the junction holds 10 bases not matched to any gene. Spanning cysteine to phenylalanine, the CDR3 consists of 15 amino acids. The DNA shown is the 45-base CDR3, in frame from base 1. CDR1 and CDR2, per the germline V gene, are SGHRS and YFSETQ. Regarding this clonotype: The target of this receptor is not known. Base qualities are missing; no much larger clone stands one base away.

The library was generated by RT-PCR. These reads were obtained on an Illumina HiSeq 2500. Starting from the raw public reads, TCRdb applied fastp trimming at Q25, assembled clones with MiXCR and retained in-frame beta chains. A single entry per CDR3 protein holds the most common genes and DNA from its merged rows. This sample has about 570,000 distinct CDR3 sequences in its table, and approximately 10% of those were observed once. About 10% of the sample goes to the ten largest clones. In addition, the sample was reused for a study of T cells expressing NK-cell markers. As the second paper documents: TCR beta cDNA libraries were prepared using 5'RACE template switching, which introduced a universal primer site and unique molecular identifiers. Three sorted T-cell subsets (CD3+CD56+NKG2C+, CD3+CD56+NKG2C- and CD3+CD56-NKG2C+) from several donors had their TCR beta-chain repertoires profiled. Among the eight sequenced donors, seven were HCMV-seropositive and one was HCMV-seronegative. To restrict sorting to alphabetaTCR-expressing T cells, an anti-gammadeltaTCR antibody was added in several experiments. In roughly 6 donors, the dominant CD3+CD56+NKG2C+ clonotypes were among the top 10 CD8+ clonotypes and accounted for about 1.0-8% of CD8+ T cells. Those dominant clonotypes were again the most abundant among CD3+CD56-NKG2C+ cells in a handful of donors, at about 28.3-65%. Whether the expanded NKG2C-expressing T cell clones were specific for HCMV antigens was left unclear. The eight sequenced donors were randomly selected healthy volunteers, three men and five women. A commercial ELISA kit detecting HCMV-specific IgG in serum was used to determine HCMV serostatus. Peripheral blood mononuclear cells were isolated from blood by Ficoll density gradient centrifugation. For over 5 donors, bulk peripheral blood T-cell repertoires were additionally sequenced from unsorted PBMC. cDNA synthesis was primed from the TCR beta constant segment and was followed by two successive PCR amplification steps. Sequencing of the libraries produced 2 x 150 bp reads on Illumina HiSeq 2000/2500, MiSeq or NextSeq. MIGEC handled demultiplexing of the reads and grouping by UMI, while MiTCR was used to assemble and quantify clonotypes. To exclude erroneous sequences, only TCR cDNA sequences supported by at least two reads were retained. Downstream repertoire analysis used the tcR package, and clonotypes were matched across fractions by CDR3 nucleotide sequence plus V segment. Antigen specificity was annotated against VDJdb with VDJmatch, allowing one amino acid substitution in CDR3.

This clonotype was obtained from a man in his fifties or sixties who received an inactivated influenza vaccine. Donor details come from another sample of the same person, matched by shared clones. Specimen: PBMCs from blood, collected on the day of vaccination. The chain is assembled from TRBV5-1 and TRBJ2-7; 9 central nucleotides agree with TRBD1. The CDR3 region reads CASSTPGTGIYEQYF. DNA sequence: TGCGCCAGCAGTACCCCCGGGACAGGGATTTACGAGCAGTACTTC.